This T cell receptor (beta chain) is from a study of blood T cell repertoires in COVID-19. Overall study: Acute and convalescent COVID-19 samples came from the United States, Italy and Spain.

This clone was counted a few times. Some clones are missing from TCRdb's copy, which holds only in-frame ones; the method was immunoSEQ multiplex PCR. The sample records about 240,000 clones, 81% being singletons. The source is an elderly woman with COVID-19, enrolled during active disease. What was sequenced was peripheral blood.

DNA for the CDR3: TGTGCCTCGGGGGCGGGGGGCTACACCTTC. Its protein is CASGAGGYTF. This chain connects TRBV30 to TRBJ1-2; maybe TRBD1 (6 bases). CDR1 and CDR2 from the germline V gene are GTSNPN and SVGIG (reference sequence). There are 10 residues in the CDR3. Deletions cut 7 bases from V and 8 bases from J, with 11 bases between.